The clone carrying this TCR beta chain appeared a few times. What it binds is not known. Germline lookup yields CDR1 MGHRA and CDR2 YSYEKL. Trimming removed 1 base at V and 5 bases at J, with 5 bases between. There are 12 residues in the CDR3. The data stem from a study of T-cell reconstitution after alpha-beta-depleted transplantation in children. Study-level points and caveats: High day-60 TCRbeta diversity in some patients came from surviving recipient T cells and thymic progenitors.

The TCRbeta library incorporated unique molecular identifiers. TCRdb reprocessed the PCR reads with MiXCR, giving one entry per CDR3 protein. There are approximately 400,000 distinct CDR3 sequences in the sample; under 20% occur only once, and around 30% lies in the top ten. Sequencing used PBMCs, mostly from graft donor cells, obtained 360 days after TCRalphabeta/CD19-depleted stem cell transplant. The gene calls are TRBV4-1 and TRBJ1-2; D gene unclear. This receptor was obtained from a boy in the first two years of life who had a stem cell transplant for Wiskott-Aldrich syndrome, so the T cells may come from the graft donor. The CDR3 DNA is TGCGCCAGCAGCCAAGGCCAATATGGCTACACCTTC. It yields the protein CASSQGQYGYTF.